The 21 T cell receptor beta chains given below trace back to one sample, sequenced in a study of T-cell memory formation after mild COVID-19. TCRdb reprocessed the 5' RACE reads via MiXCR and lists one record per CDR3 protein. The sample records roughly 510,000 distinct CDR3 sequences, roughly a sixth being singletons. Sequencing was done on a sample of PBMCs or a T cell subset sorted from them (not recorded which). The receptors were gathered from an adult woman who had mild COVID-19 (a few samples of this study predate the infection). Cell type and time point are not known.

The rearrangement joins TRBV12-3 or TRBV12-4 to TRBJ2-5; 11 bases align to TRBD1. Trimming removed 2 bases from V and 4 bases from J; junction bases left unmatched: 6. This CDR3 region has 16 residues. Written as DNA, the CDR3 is TGTGCCAGCAGTTTATCCGGGACAGGGGGTGTAGAGACCCAGTACTTC. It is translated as CASSLSGTGGVETQYF.

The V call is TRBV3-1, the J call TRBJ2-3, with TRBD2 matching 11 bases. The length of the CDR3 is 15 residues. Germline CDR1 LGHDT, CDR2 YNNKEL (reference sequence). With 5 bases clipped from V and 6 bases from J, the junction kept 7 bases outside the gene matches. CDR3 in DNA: TGTGCCAGCAGCACGGGACTAGCGGTCAGTGATACGCAGTATTTT. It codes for CASSTGLAVSDTQYF.

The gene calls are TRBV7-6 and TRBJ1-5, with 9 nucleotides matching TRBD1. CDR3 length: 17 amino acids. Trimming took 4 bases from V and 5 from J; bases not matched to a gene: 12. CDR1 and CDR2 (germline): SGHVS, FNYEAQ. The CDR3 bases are TGTGCCAGCAGCTCGTACCGGGACAGGGAGTGCCATCAGCCCCAGCATTTT. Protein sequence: CASSSYRDRECHQPQHF. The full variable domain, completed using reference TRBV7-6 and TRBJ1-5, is GAGVSQSPRYKVTKRGQDVALRCDPISGHVSLYWYRQALGQGPEFLTYFNYEAQQDKSGLPNDRFSAERPEGSISTLTIQRTEQRDSAMYRCASSSYRDRECHQPQHFGDGTRLSIL.

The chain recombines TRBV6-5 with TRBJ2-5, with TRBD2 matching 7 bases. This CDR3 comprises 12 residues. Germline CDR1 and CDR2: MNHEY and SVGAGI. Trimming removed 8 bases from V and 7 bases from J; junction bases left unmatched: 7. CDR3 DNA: TGTGCCAGCTCCTCGGGGGAGGGGACCCAGTACTTC. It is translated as CASSSGEGTQYF.

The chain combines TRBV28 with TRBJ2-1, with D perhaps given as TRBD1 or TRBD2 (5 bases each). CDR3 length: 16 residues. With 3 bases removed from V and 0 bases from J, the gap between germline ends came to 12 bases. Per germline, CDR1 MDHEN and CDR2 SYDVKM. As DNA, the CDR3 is TGTGCCAGCAGTTTGGGACCGCAGCTCTCCTACAATGAGCAGTTCTTC. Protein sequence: CASSLGPQLSYNEQFF.

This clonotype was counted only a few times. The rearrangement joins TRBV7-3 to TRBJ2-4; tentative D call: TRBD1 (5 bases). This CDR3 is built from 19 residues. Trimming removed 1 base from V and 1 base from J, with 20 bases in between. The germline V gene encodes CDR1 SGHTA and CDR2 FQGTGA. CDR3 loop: CASSLKGQGLGTAKNIQYF. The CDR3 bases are TGTGCCAGCAGCTTAAAAGGGCAGGGTTTGGGAACCGCCAAAAACATTCAGTACTTC.

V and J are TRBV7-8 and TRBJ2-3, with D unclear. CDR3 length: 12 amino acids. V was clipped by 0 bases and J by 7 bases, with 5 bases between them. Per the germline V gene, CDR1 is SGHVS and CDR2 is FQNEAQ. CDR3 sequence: CASSLAQNTQYF. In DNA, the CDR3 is TGTGCCAGCAGCTTAGCGCAAAATACGCAGTATTTT.

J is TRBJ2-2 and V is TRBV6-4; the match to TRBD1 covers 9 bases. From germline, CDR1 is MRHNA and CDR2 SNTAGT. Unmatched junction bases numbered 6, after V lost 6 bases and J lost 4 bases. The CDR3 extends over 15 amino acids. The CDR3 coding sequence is TGTGCCAGCAGAGCCGGGACAGGGTCCACCGGGGAGCTGTTTTTT. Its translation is CASRAGTGSTGELFF.

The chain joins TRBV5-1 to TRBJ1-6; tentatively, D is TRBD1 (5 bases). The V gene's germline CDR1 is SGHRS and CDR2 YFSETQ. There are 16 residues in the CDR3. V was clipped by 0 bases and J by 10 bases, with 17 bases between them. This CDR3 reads CASSLGLTGERSPLHF. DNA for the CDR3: TGCGCCAGCAGCTTGGGGCTAACAGGAGAAAGGTCACCCCTCCACTTT.

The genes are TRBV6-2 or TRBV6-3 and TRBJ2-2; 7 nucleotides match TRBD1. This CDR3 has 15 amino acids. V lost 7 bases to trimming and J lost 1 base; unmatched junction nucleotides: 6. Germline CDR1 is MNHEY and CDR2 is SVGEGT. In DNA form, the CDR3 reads TGTGCCAGCACCCTGGACAGGCGGAACACCGGGGAGCTGTTTTTT. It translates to CASTLDRRNTGELFF.

DNA of the CDR3: TGTGCCAGCTCACAGGGTACAGGGGGAGCGGGCAATCAGCCCCAGCATTTT. Residues: CASSQGTGGAGNQPQHF. This chain connects TRBV18 to TRBJ1-5, with TRBD1 identical over 8 bases. J was trimmed by 2 bases and V by 4 bases; bases with no gene match: 10. Germline CDR1 is KGHSH and CDR2 is LQKENI. The CDR3 runs to 17 residues.

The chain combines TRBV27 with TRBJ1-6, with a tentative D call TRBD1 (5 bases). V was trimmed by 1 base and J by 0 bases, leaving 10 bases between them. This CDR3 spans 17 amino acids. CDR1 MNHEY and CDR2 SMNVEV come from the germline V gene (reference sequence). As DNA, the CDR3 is TGTGCCAGCAGTTTATTGGAGGGGAGCTCCTATAATTCACCCCTCCACTTT. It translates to CASSLLEGSSYNSPLHF.

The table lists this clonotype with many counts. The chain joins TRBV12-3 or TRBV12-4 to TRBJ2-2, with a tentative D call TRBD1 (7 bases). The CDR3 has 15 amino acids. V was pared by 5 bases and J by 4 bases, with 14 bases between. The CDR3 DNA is TGTGCCAGCAGTGTGGAGGGGGCGCCCACCGGGGAGCTGTTTTTT. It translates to CASSVEGAPTGELFF.

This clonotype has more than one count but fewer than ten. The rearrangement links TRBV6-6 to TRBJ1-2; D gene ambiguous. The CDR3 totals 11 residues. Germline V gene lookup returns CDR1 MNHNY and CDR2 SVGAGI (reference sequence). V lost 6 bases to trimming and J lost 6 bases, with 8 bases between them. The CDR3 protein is CASSLENGYTF. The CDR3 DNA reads TGTGCCAGCAGCCTGGAGAATGGCTACACCTTC.

The CDR3 bases are TGTGCCAGCAGCCCCCGGGACCCCGCCGCTTACAATGAGCAGTTCTTC. Protein: CASSPRDPAAYNEQFF. This chain uses TRBV7-9 with TRBJ2-1; D may be TRBD1 or TRBD2 (5 bases each). The CDR3 extends over 16 amino acids. The V end was cut by 5 bases, the J end by 4 bases, with 18 bases between. The germline V gene encodes CDR1 SEHNR and CDR2 FQNEAQ (reference sequence).

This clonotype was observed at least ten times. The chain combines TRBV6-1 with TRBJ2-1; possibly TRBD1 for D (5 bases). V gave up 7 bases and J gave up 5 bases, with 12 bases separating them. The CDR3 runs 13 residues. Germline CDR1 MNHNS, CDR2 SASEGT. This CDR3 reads CASTKGPDNEQFF. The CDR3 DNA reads TGTGCCAGCACTAAGGGGCCGGACAATGAGCAGTTCTTC.

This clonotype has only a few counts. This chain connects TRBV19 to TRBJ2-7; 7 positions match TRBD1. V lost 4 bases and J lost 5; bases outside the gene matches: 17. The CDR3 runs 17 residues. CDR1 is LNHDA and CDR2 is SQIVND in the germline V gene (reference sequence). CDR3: CASSRNRDRLKADEQYF. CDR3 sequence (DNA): TGTGCCAGTAGTAGGAATAGGGACAGACTGAAAGCCGACGAGCAGTACTTC.

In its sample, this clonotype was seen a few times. CDR3 sequence: CASSLEGLGYEQYF. CDR3 nucleotide sequence: TGTGCCAGCAGTTTAGAGGGACTAGGTTACGAGCAGTACTTC. The gene calls are TRBV12-3 or TRBV12-4 and TRBJ2-7, with 8 nucleotides matching TRBD2. The J segment lost 4 bases and the V segment lost 1 base, leaving 3 bases of the junction unmatched. CDR3 size: 14 residues.

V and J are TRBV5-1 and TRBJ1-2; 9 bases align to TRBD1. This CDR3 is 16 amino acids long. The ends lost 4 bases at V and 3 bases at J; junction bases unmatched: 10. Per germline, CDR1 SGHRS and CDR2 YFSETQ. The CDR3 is CASSGRGTGIDYGYTF. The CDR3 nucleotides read TGCGCCAGCAGCGGCCGTGGGACAGGGATCGACTATGGCTACACCTTC.

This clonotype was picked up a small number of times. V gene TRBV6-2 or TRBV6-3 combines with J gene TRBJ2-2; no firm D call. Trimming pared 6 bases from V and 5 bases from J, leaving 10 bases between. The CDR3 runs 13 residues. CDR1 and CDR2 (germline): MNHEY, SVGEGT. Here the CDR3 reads CASSRTITGELFF. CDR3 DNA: TGTGCCAGCAGCCGCACCATTACCGGGGAGCTGTTTTTT.

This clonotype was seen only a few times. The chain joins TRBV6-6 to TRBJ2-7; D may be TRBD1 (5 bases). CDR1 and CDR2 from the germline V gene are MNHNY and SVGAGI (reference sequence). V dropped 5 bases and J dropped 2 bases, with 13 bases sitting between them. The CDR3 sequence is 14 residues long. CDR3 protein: CASSPRRGAYEQYF. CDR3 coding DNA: TGTGCCAGCAGTCCCCGAAGGGGCGCCTACGAGCAGTACTTC.